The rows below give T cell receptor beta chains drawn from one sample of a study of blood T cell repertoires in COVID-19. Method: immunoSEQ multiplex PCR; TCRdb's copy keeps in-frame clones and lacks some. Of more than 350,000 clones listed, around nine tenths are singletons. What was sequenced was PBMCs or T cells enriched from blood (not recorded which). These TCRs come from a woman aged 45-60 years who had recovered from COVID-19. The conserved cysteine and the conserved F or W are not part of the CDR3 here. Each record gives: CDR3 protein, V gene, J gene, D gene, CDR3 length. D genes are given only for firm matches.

SAEGETEAF	TRBV20-1	TRBJ1-1	-	9
ASSVASVTGELF	TRBV9	TRBJ2-2	-	12
ASSLGMYNEQF	TRBV5-1	TRBJ2-1	-	11
ASLSTGGVYGYT	TRBV2	TRBJ1-2	TRBD1	12
ASSLSATGKNSPLH	TRBV5-8	TRBJ1-6	TRBD1	14
ASSPGTGNYGYT	TRBV6-5	TRBJ1-2	TRBD1	12
ASSGEGGRHPELNLYNEQF	TRBV9	TRBJ2-1	TRBD2	19
ASSQDDRVTYNSPLH	TRBV4-3	TRBJ1-6	-	15
ASSLAGAYNEQF	TRBV5-1	TRBJ2-1	TRBD2	12
ASSRLDRAVPSGANVLT	TRBV14	TRBJ2-6	TRBD1	17
ASSTPQGRADTQY	TRBV19	TRBJ2-3	-	13
ASSRVAGSGEQY	TRBV7-3	TRBJ2-7	TRBD2	12
ASSHQGTDTQY	TRBV14	TRBJ2-3	-	11
AWSLRVKAEAF	TRBV30	TRBJ1-1	-	11
ASSFRPGQGNYEQY	TRBV28	TRBJ2-7	TRBD1	14
ASVRTPADEQY	TRBV6-5	TRBJ2-7	-	11
ASSLNREFYGYT	TRBV28	TRBJ1-2	-	12
ASSSPPNRGARTEAF	TRBV7-2	TRBJ1-1	TRBD1	15
ASSLSNSGLPEQF	TRBV27	TRBJ2-1	-	13
ASTTSGDYGYT	TRBV11-2	TRBJ1-2	-	11
ASSLGFSVQGGNSPLH	TRBV28	TRBJ1-6	-	16
AISSGTGRPDEQF	TRBV10-3	TRBJ2-1	TRBD1	13
ASRRGRDGYT	TRBV2	TRBJ1-2	TRBD1	10
ASSQVGQNYGYT	TRBV14	TRBJ1-2	-	12
ASSYGSGDGYT	TRBV6-5	TRBJ1-2	-	11
ASRPQGWLETQY	TRBV6-5	TRBJ2-5	-	12
ASVITGASGNTIY	TRBV18	TRBJ1-3	TRBD1	13
ASSYDRASGNTIY	TRBV6-5	TRBJ1-3	TRBD1	13
ASRRTGKLF	TRBV5-8	TRBJ1-4	-	9
AWSRDFQETQY	TRBV30	TRBJ2-5	-	11
ASSQAGTKTYNEQF	TRBV18	TRBJ2-1	TRBD2	14